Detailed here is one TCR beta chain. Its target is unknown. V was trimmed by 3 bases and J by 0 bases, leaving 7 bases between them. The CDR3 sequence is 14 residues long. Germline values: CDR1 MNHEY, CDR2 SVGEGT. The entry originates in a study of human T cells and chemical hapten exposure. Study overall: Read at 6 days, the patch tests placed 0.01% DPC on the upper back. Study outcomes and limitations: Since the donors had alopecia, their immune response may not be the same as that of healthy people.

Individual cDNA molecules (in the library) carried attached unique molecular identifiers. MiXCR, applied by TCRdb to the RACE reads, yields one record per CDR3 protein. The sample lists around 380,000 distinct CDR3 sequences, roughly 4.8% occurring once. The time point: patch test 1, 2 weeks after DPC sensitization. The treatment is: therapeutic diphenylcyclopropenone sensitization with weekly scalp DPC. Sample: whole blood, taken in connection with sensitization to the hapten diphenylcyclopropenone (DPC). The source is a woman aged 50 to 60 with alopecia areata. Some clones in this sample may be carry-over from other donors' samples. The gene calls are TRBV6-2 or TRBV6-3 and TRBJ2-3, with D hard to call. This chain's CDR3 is CASSYAVSTDTQYF. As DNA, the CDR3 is TGTGCCAGCAGTTATGCAGTAAGCACAGATACGCAGTATTTT.